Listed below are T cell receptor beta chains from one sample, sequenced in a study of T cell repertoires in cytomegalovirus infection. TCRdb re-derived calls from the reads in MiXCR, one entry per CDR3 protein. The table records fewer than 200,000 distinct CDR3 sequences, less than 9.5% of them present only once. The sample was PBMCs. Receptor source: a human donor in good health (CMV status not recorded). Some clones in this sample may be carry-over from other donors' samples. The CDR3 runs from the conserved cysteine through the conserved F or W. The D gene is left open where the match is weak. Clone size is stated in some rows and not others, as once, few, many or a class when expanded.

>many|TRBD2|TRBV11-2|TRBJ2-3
TGTGCCAGCAGCCAGGGACTAGCGGGGTCTGGCACAGATACGCAGTATTTT
CASSQGLAGSGTDTQYF
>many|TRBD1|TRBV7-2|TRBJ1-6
TGTGCCAGCACCTCACACAGGGGGGCTTCACCCCTCCACTTT
CASTSHRGASPLHF
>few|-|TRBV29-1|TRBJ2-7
TGCAGCGTCCAGATCGGGGCGGGAGAGCAGTACTTC
CSVQIGAGEQYF
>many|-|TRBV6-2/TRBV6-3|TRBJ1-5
TGTGCCAGCAGTCCCGGACAGATTCAGCCCCAGCATTTT
CASSPGQIQPQHF
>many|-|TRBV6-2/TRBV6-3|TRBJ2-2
TGTGCCAGCAGCGGGAGTAGTCACGGGGAGCTGTTTTTT
CASSGSSHGELFF
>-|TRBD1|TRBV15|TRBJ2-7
TGTGCCACCAGCAGAGATAGGGACAGCTACGAGCAGTACTTC
CATSRDRDSYEQYF
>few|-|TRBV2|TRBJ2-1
TGTGCCAGCAGTGCGGGTATTAGCTCCTACAATGAGCAGTTCTTC
CASSAGISSYNEQFF
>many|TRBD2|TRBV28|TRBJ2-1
TGTGCCAGTAAGGGAGGGTCATCCTACAATGAGCAGTTCTTC
CASKGGSSYNEQFF
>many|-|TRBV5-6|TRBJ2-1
TGTGCCAGCAGCTTCTTTAACAATGAGCAGTTCTTC
CASSFFNNEQFF
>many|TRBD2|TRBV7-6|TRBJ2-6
TGTGCCAGCAGCCTGGGGACTAGCGGGAGCTCAGGGGCCAACGTCCTGACTTTC
CASSLGTSGSSGANVLTF
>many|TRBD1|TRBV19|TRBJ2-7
TGTGCCAGTAGAAGGACAGGGGAAGAGCAGTACTTC
CASRRTGEEQYF
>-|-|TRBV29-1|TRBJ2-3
TGCAGCGTTCAGGAGCGCACAGATACGCAGTATTTT
CSVQERTDTQYF
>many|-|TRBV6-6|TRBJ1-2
TGTGCCAGCAGCAACGCAGAGAACTATGGCTACACCTTC
CASSNAENYGYTF
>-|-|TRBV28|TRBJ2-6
TGTGCCAGCAGAGAGGGACGGTTGGTGGCTGGGGCCAACGTCCTGACTTTC
CASREGRLVAGANVLTF